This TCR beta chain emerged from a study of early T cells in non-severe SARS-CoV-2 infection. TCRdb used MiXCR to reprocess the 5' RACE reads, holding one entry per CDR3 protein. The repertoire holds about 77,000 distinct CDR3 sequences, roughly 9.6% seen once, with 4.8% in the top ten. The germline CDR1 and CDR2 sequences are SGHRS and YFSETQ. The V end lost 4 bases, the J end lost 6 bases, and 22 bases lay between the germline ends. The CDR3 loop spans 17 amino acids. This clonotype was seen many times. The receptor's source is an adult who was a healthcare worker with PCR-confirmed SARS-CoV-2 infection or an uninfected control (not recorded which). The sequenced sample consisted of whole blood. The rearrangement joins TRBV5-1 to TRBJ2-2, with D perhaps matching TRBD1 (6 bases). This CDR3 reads CASSTGTALASPGELFF. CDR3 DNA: TGCGCCAGCAGCACAGGGACGGCCCTAGCCTCCCCCGGGGAGCTGTTTTTT.